These 19 T cell receptor beta chains were all obtained from the same sample, sequenced in a study of blood T cell repertoires in COVID-19. Using immunoSEQ multiplex PCR, the repertoire was profiled, and TCRdb retains in-frame clones only, with some absent. This sample has around 260,000 clones, with approximately 86% found just once. Source material: peripheral blood. The source is a woman aged 55 to 70 with COVID-19, enrolled during active disease.

The rearrangement uses TRBV7-2 and TRBJ2-1; TRBD2 agrees at 7 bases. Germline assignment: CDR1 SGHTA and CDR2 FQGNSA. CDR3 length equals 16 residues. The J segment lost 1 base and the V segment lost 5 bases, leaving 8 bases of the junction unmatched. Here the CDR3 DNA reads TGTGCCAGCAGCACCTCCCCTAGCGGTTCCTACAATGAGCAGTTCTTC. Protein: CASSTSPSGSYNEQFF.

The V gene is TRBV27, the J gene TRBJ2-1; D not certain. V lost 4 bases, J lost 4 bases, and 5 bases lay in between. Germline lookup yields CDR1 MNHEY and CDR2 SMNVEV (reference sequence). This CDR3 spans 12 amino acids. CDR3 in amino acids: CASSSQYNEQFF. CDR3 nucleotide sequence: TGTGCCAGCAGTTCACAATACAATGAGCAGTTCTTC.

The rearrangement uses TRBV24-1 and TRBJ2-2; 14 bases map to TRBD2. This CDR3 is built from 19 residues. With 5 bases clipped from V and 5 bases from J, the junction kept 12 bases outside the gene matches. Germline CDR1 KGHDR, CDR2 SFDVKD. The CDR3 DNA sequence: TGTGCCACCAGTGCCTCGAGACTAGCGGGAGGGCCTGAAACCGGGGAGCTGTTTTTT. Protein product: CATSASRLAGGPETGELFF.

V usage is TRBV7-9 and J usage is TRBJ2-5, with 13 bases identical to TRBD2. The CDR3 has 16 amino acids. V shed 4 bases, J shed 5 bases, and the junction held 7 bases outside the gene matches. Germline CDR1 SEHNR, CDR2 FQNEAQ (reference sequence). The CDR3 here is CASSSIGLAGAETQYF. CDR3 nucleotides: TGTGCCAGCAGCTCGATAGGACTAGCGGGAGCGGAGACCCAGTACTTC.

A note on this clone: Since a much larger clone is just one base distant, this may be a read error. The gene calls are TRBV7-9 and TRBJ1-5; possibly TRBD1 for D (5 bases). The germline CDR1 and CDR2 sequences are SEHNR and FQNEAQ (reference sequence). V was trimmed by 2 bases and J by 4 bases, leaving 6 bases between them. The CDR3 consists of 13 residues. The CDR3 sequence: CASSLQGNQPQHF. DNA of the CDR3: TGTGCCAGCAGCTTACAGGGAAATCAGCCCCAGCATTTT.

In its sample, this clone was seen once. This rearrangement joins TRBV19 to TRBJ2-6; D perhaps matches TRBD1 (5 bases). Germline lookup yields CDR1 LNHDA and CDR2 SQIVND (reference sequence). The V gene lost 3 bases and the J gene lost 2 bases, with 8 bases spanning the gap. This CDR3 spans 15 amino acids. The chain's CDR3 is CASSMGRAGANVLTF. For the CDR3, the DNA is TGTGCCAGTAGTATGGGCAGGGCTGGGGCCAACGTCCTGACTTTC.

The V gene is TRBV9, the J gene TRBJ1-2, with 8 bases that match TRBD1. Germline values: CDR1 SGDLS, CDR2 YYNGEE. The CDR3 consists of 14 residues. Germline trimming cut 4 bases from V and 8 bases from J; bases unmatched to any gene: 10. The CDR3, as DNA: TGTGCCAGCAGCACCAGGGGGCACTGGGAAGGCTACACCTTC. Amino acid sequence: CASSTRGHWEGYTF.

V gene TRBV6-5 combines with J gene TRBJ1-1; D is unclear. Germline lookup yields CDR1 MNHEY and CDR2 SVGAGI. The V end was cut by 8 bases, the J end by 0 bases, with 16 bases between. The length of the CDR3 is 15 residues. The CDR3 is CASGRRVYMNTEAFF. CDR3 nucleotide sequence: TGTGCCAGCGGGAGGAGGGTTTACATGAACACTGAAGCTTTCTTT.

This chain links TRBV30 with TRBJ1-1; tentative D call: TRBD1 (5 bases). Germline lookup yields CDR1 GTSNPN and CDR2 SVGIG (reference sequence). Trimming shortened V by 4 bases and J by 1 base, and 13 bases separated the two germline ends. This CDR3 spans 14 amino acids. The CDR3 nucleotides read TGTGCCTGGAAATGGGGCAGCTCGAACACTGAAGCTTTCTTT. Its translation is CAWKWGSSNTEAFF.

The chain combines TRBV6-5 with TRBJ1-1, with TRBD1 matching 7 bases. V was pared by 5 bases and J by 4 bases, with 10 bases of the junction left unmatched. CDR3 length: 15 residues. Per the germline V gene, CDR1 is MNHEY and CDR2 is SVGAGI. The chain's CDR3 is CASSKRQGRVTEAFF. CDR3 coding DNA: TGTGCCAGCAGTAAACGACAGGGAAGGGTCACTGAAGCTTTCTTT.

The J gene is TRBJ1-1, the V gene TRBV7-9, with 8 bases identical to TRBD1. Germline V lookup: CDR1 SEHNR, CDR2 FQNEAQ (reference sequence). Trimming cost V 5 bases and J 1 base; bases outside gene matches: 6. The length of the CDR3 is 15 residues. Written as DNA, the CDR3 is TGTGCCAGCAGCCTCGGACAGGGAGGGAACACTGAAGCTTTCTTT. This translates into CASSLGQGGNTEAFF. Full variable domain (remainder filled in from reference TRBV7-9 and TRBJ1-1): DTGVSQNPRHKITKRGQNVTFRCDPISEHNRLYWYRQTLGQGPEFLTYFQNEAQLEKSRLLSDRFSAERPKGSFSTLEIQRTEQGDSAMYLCASSLGQGGNTEAFFGQGTRLTVV.

This chain links TRBV11-2 with TRBJ1-3, with D possibly being TRBD1 (6 bases). Germline values: CDR1 SGHAT, CDR2 FQNNGV. The CDR3 has 16 residues. V was trimmed by 5 bases and J by 2 bases, leaving 16 bases between them. CDR3 sequence reads: CASSATGFPAGNTIYF. CDR3 bases: TGTGCCAGCAGCGCCACAGGGTTTCCAGCTGGAAACACCATATATTTT.

V is TRBV28 and J is TRBJ1-5; TRBD1 matches at 9 bases. Germline V gene sequence: CDR1 MDHEN, CDR2 SYDVKM. Trimming took 5 bases from V and 4 from J; bases not matched to a gene: 6. The CDR3 length is 15 residues. The CDR3 sequence: CASSPLQGANQPQHF. DNA of the CDR3: TGTGCCAGCAGTCCCTTACAGGGGGCAAATCAGCCCCAGCATTTT.

In its sample, this clone was seen a few times. The J gene is TRBJ2-1, the V gene TRBV10-3, with a tentative D call TRBD2 (6 bases). V was trimmed by 7 bases and J by 2 bases, leaving 15 bases between them. This CDR3 is 15 amino acids long. Germline CDR1 reads ENHRY; CDR2 reads SYGVKD. The CDR3, as DNA: TGTGCCATCACTCGGGACTGGCTCACCTACAATGAGCAGTTCTTC. Amino acids: CAITRDWLTYNEQFF.

The chain combines TRBV6-1 with TRBJ2-1; tentatively, D is TRBD1 (5 bases). The germline V gene has CDR1 MNHNS and CDR2 SASEGT. V was clipped by 2 bases and J by 3 bases, with 8 bases between them. CDR3 size: 14 residues. In nucleotides, the CDR3 is TGTGCCAGCAGTGAACAGGGTAACTACAATGAGCAGTTCTTC. Translated: CASSEQGNYNEQFF.

The rearrangement joins TRBV5-1 to TRBJ2-6; possible D gene TRBD1, 6 bases. V gave up 4 bases and J gave up 0 bases, with 20 bases separating them. The CDR3 loop spans 19 amino acids. Germline-derived CDR1 and CDR2 are SGHRS and YFSETQ. The CDR3 sequence is CASSLSQGPLHSGANVLTF. CDR3 sequence (DNA): TGCGCCAGCAGCCTATCACAGGGCCCACTCCACTCTGGGGCCAACGTCCTGACTTTC.

In this sample, this clone turned up once. The V gene is TRBV2, the J gene TRBJ1-1; 7 bases align to TRBD1. Germline V gene lookup returns CDR1 SNHLY and CDR2 FYNNEI. V lost 4 bases to trimming and J lost 4 bases; unmatched junction nucleotides: 12. This CDR3 spans 16 amino acids. CDR3 DNA: TGTGCCAGCAGTGGACAGGGCTCAAGGCGGGTCACTGAAGCTTTCTTT. Encoded protein: CASSGQGSRRVTEAFF.

The chain has TRBV2 and TRBJ2-7; maybe TRBD1 (5 bases). Germline CDR1 and CDR2: SNHLY and FYNNEI. Trimming took off 5 bases at V and 0 bases at J, with 8 bases between the two ends. The CDR3 loop spans 13 amino acids. DNA for the CDR3: TGTGCCAGCAGTTCTGACAGCTCCTACGAGCAGTACTTC. It translates to CASSSDSSYEQYF.

V gene TRBV5-6 combines with J gene TRBJ1-1, with 8 bases aligning to TRBD1. Losses at the gene ends were 0 bases for V and 0 bases for J; bases not matched to a gene: 4. CDR3 length: 16 residues. Germline CDR1 reads SGHDT; CDR2 reads YYEEEE. The CDR3 spells CASSLGLTGVNTEAFF. The CDR3 coding sequence is TGTGCCAGCAGCTTGGGTCTGACAGGGGTGAACACTGAAGCTTTCTTT.